The rows below give T cell receptor beta chains drawn from one sample of a study of graft-versus-host responses after intestinal transplantation. No antigen has been identified for these receptors. Data came from immunoSEQ multiplex PCR; TCRdb stores just in-frame clones and leaves some out. The sample records fewer than 130,000 clones, approximately 92% being singletons. The specimen comprised unstimulated CD8+ T cells sorted from spleen or lymph node cells, sampled before intestinal transplant. Receptors were obtained from a human donor who received an intestinal transplant. The CDR3 runs from the conserved cysteine through the conserved F or W. The order of the fields is V gene, J gene, D gene, CDR3 length, clone size, CDR3 protein, CDR3 DNA. A D gene is named only where the DNA matches it firmly. Clone size is not always given. Where it is, it says once, few, many or a class for expanded clones.

v_call: TRBV5-1; j_call: TRBJ2-7; d_call: .; cdr3_length: 14; clone_size: .; cdr3_aa: CASSPGRLTYEQYF; cdr3_nt: TGCGCCAGCAGTCCGGGACGGTTAACCTACGAGCAGTACTTC
v_call: TRBV19; j_call: TRBJ1-3; d_call: .; cdr3_length: 16; clone_size: .; cdr3_aa: CASSIWAGFAGNTIYF; cdr3_nt: TGTGCCAGTAGTATCTGGGCAGGCTTCGCCGGAAACACCATATATTTT
v_call: TRBV5-6; j_call: TRBJ2-1; d_call: .; cdr3_length: 13; clone_size: .; cdr3_aa: CASSLGSAPEQFF; cdr3_nt: TGTGCCAGCAGCTTAGGTAGTGCCCCCGAGCAGTTCTTC
v_call: TRBV14; j_call: TRBJ2-7; d_call: .; cdr3_length: 15; clone_size: .; cdr3_aa: CASSQSRFSSYEQYF; cdr3_nt: TGTGCCAGCAGCCAGAGTCGGTTTAGCTCCTACGAGCAGTACTTC
v_call: TRBV5-8; j_call: TRBJ1-1; d_call: .; cdr3_length: 15; clone_size: .; cdr3_aa: CASSQMTSKNTEAFF; cdr3_nt: TGTGCCAGCAGTCAAATGACATCTAAGAACACTGAAGCTTTCTTT
v_call: TRBV27; j_call: TRBJ2-3; d_call: .; cdr3_length: 16; clone_size: .; cdr3_aa: CASSLFPRTAVDTQYF; cdr3_nt: TGTGCCAGCAGTTTATTCCCTCGGACAGCTGTAGATACGCAGTATTTT
v_call: TRBV12-5; j_call: TRBJ2-7; d_call: .; cdr3_length: 15; clone_size: .; cdr3_aa: CASGFETVKKSEQYF; cdr3_nt: TGTGCTAGTGGTTTTGAGACAGTCAAAAAGTCCGAGCAGTACTTC
v_call: TRBV4-1; j_call: TRBJ2-3; d_call: TRBD2; cdr3_length: 15; clone_size: .; cdr3_aa: CASGEAGAITDTQYF; cdr3_nt: TGCGCCTCCGGGGAGGCGGGAGCAATTACAGATACGCAGTATTTT
v_call: TRBV13; j_call: TRBJ2-7; d_call: TRBD2; cdr3_length: 15; clone_size: .; cdr3_aa: CASSHGLAGSYEQYF; cdr3_nt: TGTGCCAGCAGCCACGGACTAGCGGGATCCTACGAGCAGTACTTC
v_call: TRBV2; j_call: TRBJ2-1; d_call: TRBD2; cdr3_length: 14; clone_size: .; cdr3_aa: CASGEGTNNNEQFF; cdr3_nt: TGTGCCAGCGGAGAGGGGACTAACAACAATGAGCAGTTCTTC
v_call: TRBV5-1; j_call: TRBJ2-7; d_call: TRBD1; cdr3_length: 17; clone_size: .; cdr3_aa: CASSFSRQGGHSYEQYF; cdr3_nt: TGCGCCAGCAGCTTTTCCCGACAGGGGGGGCACTCCTACGAGCAGTACTTC
v_call: TRBV7-9; j_call: TRBJ2-7; d_call: TRBD2; cdr3_length: 14; clone_size: .; cdr3_aa: CASSSGLAGYEQYF; cdr3_nt: TGTGCCAGCAGCTCGGGACTAGCGGGATACGAGCAGTACTTC
v_call: TRBV13; j_call: TRBJ2-7; d_call: TRBD2; cdr3_length: 15; clone_size: few; cdr3_aa: CASSFGGRGSYEQYF; cdr3_nt: TGTGCCAGCAGCTTCGGCGGGAGGGGGTCCTACGAGCAGTACTTC
v_call: TRBV9; j_call: TRBJ2-2; d_call: TRBD1; cdr3_length: 17; clone_size: .; cdr3_aa: CASSASRTGEGTGELFF; cdr3_nt: TGTGCCAGCAGCGCCAGCCGGACAGGGGAGGGCACCGGGGAGCTGTTTTTT
v_call: TRBV18; j_call: TRBJ1-5; d_call: .; cdr3_length: 16; clone_size: .; cdr3_aa: CASSATGEVSNQPQHF; cdr3_nt: TGTGCCAGCTCGGCTACGGGGGAAGTTAGCAATCAGCCCCAGCATTTT
v_call: TRBV27; j_call: TRBJ2-7; d_call: .; cdr3_length: 13; clone_size: .; cdr3_aa: CASSRGPSYEQYF; cdr3_nt: TGTGCCAGCAGTAGAGGACCCTCCTACGAGCAGTACTTC
v_call: TRBV5-1; j_call: TRBJ2-7; d_call: .; cdr3_length: 12; clone_size: .; cdr3_aa: CASSLEVGEQYF; cdr3_nt: TGCGCCAGCAGCTTGGAGGTGGGCGAGCAGTACTTC
v_call: TRBV16; j_call: TRBJ2-7; d_call: TRBD2; cdr3_length: 16; clone_size: .; cdr3_aa: CASSSQGLAGTYEQYF; cdr3_nt: TGTGCCAGCAGCTCCCAAGGGCTAGCGGGAACCTACGAGCAGTACTTC
v_call: TRBV6-4; j_call: TRBJ2-7; d_call: .; cdr3_length: 12; clone_size: .; cdr3_aa: CASSDPTTDQYF; cdr3_nt: TGTGCCAGCAGTGACCCGACCACGGATCAGTACTTC
v_call: TRBV7-9; j_call: TRBJ1-1; d_call: .; cdr3_length: 13; clone_size: once; cdr3_aa: CASSPEGGTEAFF; cdr3_nt: TGTGCCAGCAGCCCCGAAGGGGGCACTGAAGCTTTCTTT
v_call: TRBV30; j_call: TRBJ1-1; d_call: TRBD1; cdr3_length: 14; clone_size: .; cdr3_aa: CASPGQWSNTEAFF; cdr3_nt: TGTGCCTCGCCGGGACAGTGGTCGAACACTGAAGCTTTCTTT
v_call: TRBV5-6; j_call: TRBJ1-1; d_call: .; cdr3_length: 15; clone_size: once; cdr3_aa: CASRSVGGRSTEAFF; cdr3_nt: TGTGCCAGCAGGTCGGTAGGGGGTAGGAGCACTGAAGCTTTCTTT
v_call: TRBV7-9; j_call: TRBJ2-7; d_call: TRBD2; cdr3_length: 13; clone_size: .; cdr3_aa: CASEVAGVHEQYF; cdr3_nt: TGTGCCAGCGAGGTAGCGGGAGTCCACGAGCAGTACTTC
v_call: TRBV29-1; j_call: TRBJ1-1; d_call: TRBD1; cdr3_length: 14; clone_size: .; cdr3_aa: CSVPRTGANTEAFF; cdr3_nt: TGCAGCGTTCCCCGGACAGGAGCGAACACTGAAGCTTTCTTT
v_call: TRBV10-3; j_call: TRBJ2-7; d_call: .; cdr3_length: 13; clone_size: .; cdr3_aa: CAISESLTYEQYF; cdr3_nt: TGTGCCATCAGTGAGTCGCTTACCTACGAGCAGTACTTC
v_call: TRBV5-4; j_call: TRBJ2-7; d_call: .; cdr3_length: 13; clone_size: few; cdr3_aa: CASSQDGYDEQYF; cdr3_nt: TGTGCCAGCAGTCAGGATGGGTACGACGAGCAGTACTTC
v_call: TRBV5-8; j_call: TRBJ2-1; d_call: .; cdr3_length: 17; clone_size: .; cdr3_aa: CASSLALSLYSYNEQFF; cdr3_nt: TGTGCCAGCAGCTTGGCCTTATCTCTGTACTCCTACAATGAGCAGTTCTTC
v_call: TRBV9; j_call: TRBJ2-1; d_call: .; cdr3_length: 11; clone_size: .; cdr3_aa: CASSAGREQFF; cdr3_nt: TGTGCCAGCAGCGCGGGACGGGAGCAGTTCTTC
v_call: TRBV4-1; j_call: TRBJ2-7; d_call: TRBD1; cdr3_length: 16; clone_size: .; cdr3_aa: CASSQVGRGLPYEQYF; cdr3_nt: TGCGCCAGCAGCCAAGTAGGCAGGGGGCTCCCCTACGAGCAGTACTTC
v_call: TRBV11-2; j_call: TRBJ1-5; d_call: TRBD1; cdr3_length: 15; clone_size: .; cdr3_aa: CASSLAQGAGQPQHF; cdr3_nt: TGTGCCAGCAGCTTAGCTCAGGGGGCCGGTCAGCCCCAGCATTTT
v_call: TRBV27; j_call: TRBJ2-7; d_call: TRBD1; cdr3_length: 13; clone_size: once; cdr3_aa: CASRQQGAYEQYF; cdr3_nt: TGTGCCAGTCGCCAGCAGGGGGCCTACGAGCAGTACTTC
v_call: TRBV19; j_call: TRBJ2-7; d_call: .; cdr3_length: 14; clone_size: few; cdr3_aa: CASSFPGLPQKQYF; cdr3_nt: TGTGCCAGTAGTTTTCCGGGACTCCCCCAGAAGCAGTACTTC
v_call: TRBV7-6; j_call: TRBJ2-3; d_call: .; cdr3_length: 14; clone_size: .; cdr3_aa: CASSLGSGTDTQYF; cdr3_nt: TGTGCCAGCAGCTTAGGGTCAGGCACAGATACGCAGTATTTT
v_call: TRBV5-1; j_call: TRBJ2-4; d_call: .; cdr3_length: 14; clone_size: .; cdr3_aa: CASSLGLAKNIQYF; cdr3_nt: TGCGCCAGCAGCTTGGGACTAGCCAAAAACATTCAGTACTTC
v_call: TRBV28; j_call: TRBJ2-7; d_call: .; cdr3_length: 16; clone_size: once; cdr3_aa: CASSFGEGTEEGEQYF; cdr3_nt: TGTGCCAGCAGTTTTGGGGAGGGGACAGAGGAAGGTGAGCAGTACTTC
v_call: TRBV27; j_call: TRBJ2-3; d_call: TRBD2; cdr3_length: 17; clone_size: .; cdr3_aa: CASSLSTRLAGVDTQYF; cdr3_nt: TGTGCCAGCAGTTTATCGACCCGGCTAGCGGGAGTAGATACGCAGTATTTT
v_call: TRBV9; j_call: TRBJ2-5; d_call: TRBD2; cdr3_length: 14; clone_size: .; cdr3_aa: CASSASGVQETQYF; cdr3_nt: TGTGCCAGCAGCGCTAGCGGAGTCCAAGAGACCCAGTACTTC
v_call: TRBV2; j_call: TRBJ2-3; d_call: TRBD2; cdr3_length: 17; clone_size: .; cdr3_aa: CASSERVERRGGDTQYF; cdr3_nt: TGTGCCAGCAGTGAACGGGTCGAGCGGAGGGGAGGGGATACGCAGTATTTT